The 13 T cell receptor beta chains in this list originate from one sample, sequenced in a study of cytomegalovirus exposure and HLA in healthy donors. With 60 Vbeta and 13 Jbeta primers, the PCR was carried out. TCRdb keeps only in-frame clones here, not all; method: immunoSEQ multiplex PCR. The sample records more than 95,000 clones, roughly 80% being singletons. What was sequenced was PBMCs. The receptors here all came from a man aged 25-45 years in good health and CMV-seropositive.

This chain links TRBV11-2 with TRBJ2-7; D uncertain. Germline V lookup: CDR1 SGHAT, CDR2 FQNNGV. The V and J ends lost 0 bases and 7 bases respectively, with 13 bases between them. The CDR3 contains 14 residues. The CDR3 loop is CASSLDPLPREQYF. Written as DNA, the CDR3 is TGTGCCAGCAGCTTAGATCCGCTACCTCGAGAGCAGTACTTC.

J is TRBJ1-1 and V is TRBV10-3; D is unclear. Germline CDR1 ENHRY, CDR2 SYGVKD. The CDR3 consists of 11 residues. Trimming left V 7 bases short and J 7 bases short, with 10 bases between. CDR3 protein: CAINSAGEAFF. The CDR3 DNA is TGTGCCATCAATTCCGCAGGTGAAGCTTTCTTT.

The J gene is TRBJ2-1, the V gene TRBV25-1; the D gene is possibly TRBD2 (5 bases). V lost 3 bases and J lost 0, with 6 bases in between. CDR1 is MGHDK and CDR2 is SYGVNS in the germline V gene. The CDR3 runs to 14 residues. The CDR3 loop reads CASSERASYNEQFF. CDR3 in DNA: TGTGCCAGCAGTGAGAGGGCCTCCTACAATGAGCAGTTCTTC.

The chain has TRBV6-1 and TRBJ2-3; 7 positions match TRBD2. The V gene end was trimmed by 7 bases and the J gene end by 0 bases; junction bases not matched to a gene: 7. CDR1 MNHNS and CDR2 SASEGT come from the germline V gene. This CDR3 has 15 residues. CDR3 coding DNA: TGTGCCAGCACCGAACTAGCGAGAAGCACAGATACGCAGTATTTT. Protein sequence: CASTELARSTDTQYF.

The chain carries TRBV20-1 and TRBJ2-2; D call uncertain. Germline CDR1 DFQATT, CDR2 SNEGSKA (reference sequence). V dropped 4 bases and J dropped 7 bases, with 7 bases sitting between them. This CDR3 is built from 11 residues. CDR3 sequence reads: CSAMSDGELFF. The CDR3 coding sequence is TGCAGTGCTATGAGCGACGGGGAGCTGTTTTTT.

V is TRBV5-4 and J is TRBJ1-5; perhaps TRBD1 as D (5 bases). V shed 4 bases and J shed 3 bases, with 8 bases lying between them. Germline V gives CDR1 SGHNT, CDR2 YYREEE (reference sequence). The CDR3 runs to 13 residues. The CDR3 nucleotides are TGTGCCAGCAGCAGGGGCCCCAATCAGCCCCAGCATTTT. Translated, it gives CASSRGPNQPQHF.

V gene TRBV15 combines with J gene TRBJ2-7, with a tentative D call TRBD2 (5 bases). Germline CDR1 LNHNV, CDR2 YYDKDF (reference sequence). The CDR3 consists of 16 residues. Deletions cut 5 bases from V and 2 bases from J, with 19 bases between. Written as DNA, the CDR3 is TGTGCCACCAGCGGAAGAGACGGACTTCGGGCCTACGAGCAGTACTTC. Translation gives CATSGRDGLRAYEQYF. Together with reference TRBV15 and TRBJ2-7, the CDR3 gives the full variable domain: DAMVIQNPRYQVTQFGKPVTLSCSQTLNHNVMYWYQQKSSQAPKLLFHYYDKDFNNEADTPDNFQSRRPNTSFCFLDIRSPGLGDTAMYLCATSGRDGLRAYEQYFGPGTRLTVT.

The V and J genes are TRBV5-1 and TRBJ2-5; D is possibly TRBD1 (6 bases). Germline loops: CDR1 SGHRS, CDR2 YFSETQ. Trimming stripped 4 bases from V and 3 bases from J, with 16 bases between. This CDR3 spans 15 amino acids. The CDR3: CASSHLPDREETQYF. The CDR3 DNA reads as TGCGCCAGCAGCCACCTCCCGGACAGAGAAGAGACCCAGTACTTC.

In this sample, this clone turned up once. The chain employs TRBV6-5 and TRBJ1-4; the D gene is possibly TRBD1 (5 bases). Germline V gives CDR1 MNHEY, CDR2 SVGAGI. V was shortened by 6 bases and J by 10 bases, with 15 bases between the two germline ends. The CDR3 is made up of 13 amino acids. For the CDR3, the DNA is TGTGCCAGCAGATCCGGGGGTCGGGGAAAACTGTTTTTT. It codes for CASRSGGRGKLFF.

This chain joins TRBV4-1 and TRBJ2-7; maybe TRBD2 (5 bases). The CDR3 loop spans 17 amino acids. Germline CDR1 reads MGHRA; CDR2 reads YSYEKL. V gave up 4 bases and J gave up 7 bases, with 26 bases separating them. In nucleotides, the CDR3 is TGCGCCAGCAGCCCTCTAAGCGGTCCGAGCCCTTTTAGGGAGCAGTACTTC. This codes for CASSPLSGPSPFREQYF.

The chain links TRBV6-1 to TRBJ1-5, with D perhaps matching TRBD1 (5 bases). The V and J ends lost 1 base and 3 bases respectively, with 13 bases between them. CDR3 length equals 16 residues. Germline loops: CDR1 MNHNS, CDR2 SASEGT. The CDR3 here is CASSEDVFRVNQPQHF. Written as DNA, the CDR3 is TGTGCCAGCAGTGAAGACGTCTTCAGGGTCAATCAGCCCCAGCATTTT.

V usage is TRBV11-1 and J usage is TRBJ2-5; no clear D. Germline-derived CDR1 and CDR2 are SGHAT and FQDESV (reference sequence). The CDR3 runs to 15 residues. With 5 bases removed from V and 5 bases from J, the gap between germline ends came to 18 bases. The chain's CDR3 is CASSPVVRVRETQYF. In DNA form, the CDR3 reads TGTGCCAGCAGCCCAGTAGTCAGAGTGCGGGAGACCCAGTACTTC.

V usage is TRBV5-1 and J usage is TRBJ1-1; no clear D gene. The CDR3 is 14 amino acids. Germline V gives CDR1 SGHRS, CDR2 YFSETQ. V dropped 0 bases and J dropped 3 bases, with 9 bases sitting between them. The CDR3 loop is CASSLGLLDTEAFF. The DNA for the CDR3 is TGCGCCAGCAGCTTGGGCCTATTGGACACTGAAGCTTTCTTT.